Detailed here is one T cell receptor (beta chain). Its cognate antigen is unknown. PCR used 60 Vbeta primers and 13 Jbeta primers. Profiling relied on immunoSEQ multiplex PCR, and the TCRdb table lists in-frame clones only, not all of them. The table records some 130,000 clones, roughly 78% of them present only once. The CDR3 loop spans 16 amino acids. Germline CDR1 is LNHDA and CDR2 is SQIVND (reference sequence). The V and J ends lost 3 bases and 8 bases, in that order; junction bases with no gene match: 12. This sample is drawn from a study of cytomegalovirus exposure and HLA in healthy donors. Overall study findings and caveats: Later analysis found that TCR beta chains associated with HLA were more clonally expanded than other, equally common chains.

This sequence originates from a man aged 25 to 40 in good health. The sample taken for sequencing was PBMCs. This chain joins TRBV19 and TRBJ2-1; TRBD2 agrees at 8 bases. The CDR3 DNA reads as TGTGCCAGTAGTATCTGGGCTAGCGGGCCCACCGATGAGCAGTTCTTC. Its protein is CASSIWASGPTDEQFF.